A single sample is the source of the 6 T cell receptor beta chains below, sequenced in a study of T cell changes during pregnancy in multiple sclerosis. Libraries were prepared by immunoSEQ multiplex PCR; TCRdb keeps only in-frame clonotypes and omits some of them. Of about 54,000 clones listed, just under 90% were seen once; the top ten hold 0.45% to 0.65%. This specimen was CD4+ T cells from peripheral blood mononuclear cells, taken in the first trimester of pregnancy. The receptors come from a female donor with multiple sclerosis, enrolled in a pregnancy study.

The CDR3 DNA is TGCAGCGGGAACACTATGCGGAACACTGAAGCTTTCTTT. It codes for CSGNTMRNTEAFF. The chain carries TRBV29-1 and TRBJ1-1, with D unclear. With 7 bases removed from V and 1 base from J, the gap between germline ends came to 13 bases. Germline-derived CDR1 and CDR2 are SQVTM and ANQGSEA. This CDR3 is built from 13 residues.

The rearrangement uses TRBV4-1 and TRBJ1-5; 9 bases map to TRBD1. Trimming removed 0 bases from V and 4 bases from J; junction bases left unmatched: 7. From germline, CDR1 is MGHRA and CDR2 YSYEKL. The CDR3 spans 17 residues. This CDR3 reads CASSQDRGTGQNQPQHF. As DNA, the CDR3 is TGCGCCAGCAGCCAAGATCGCGGGACAGGGCAAAATCAGCCCCAGCATTTT.

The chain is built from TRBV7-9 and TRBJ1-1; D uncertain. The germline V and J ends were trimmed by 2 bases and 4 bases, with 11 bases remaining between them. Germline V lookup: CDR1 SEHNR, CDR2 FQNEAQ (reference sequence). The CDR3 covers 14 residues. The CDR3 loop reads CASSLTPGFTEAFF. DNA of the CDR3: TGTGCCAGCAGCTTAACCCCGGGGTTCACTGAAGCTTTCTTT.

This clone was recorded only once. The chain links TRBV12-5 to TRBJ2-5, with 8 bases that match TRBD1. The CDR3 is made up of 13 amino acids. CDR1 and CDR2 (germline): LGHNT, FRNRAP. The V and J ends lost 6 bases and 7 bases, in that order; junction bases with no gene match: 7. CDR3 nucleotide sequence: TGTGCTAGTGGACTGGACAGGGAAGGGACCCAGTACTTC. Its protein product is CASGLDREGTQYF.

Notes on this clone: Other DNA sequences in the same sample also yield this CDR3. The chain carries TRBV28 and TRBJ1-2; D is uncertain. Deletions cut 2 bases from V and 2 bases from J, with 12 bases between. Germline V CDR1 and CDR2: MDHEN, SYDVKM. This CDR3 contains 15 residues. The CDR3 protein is CASSLGTPGNYGYTF. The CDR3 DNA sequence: TGTGCCAGCAGTTTAGGTACTCCGGGGAACTATGGCTACACCTTC.

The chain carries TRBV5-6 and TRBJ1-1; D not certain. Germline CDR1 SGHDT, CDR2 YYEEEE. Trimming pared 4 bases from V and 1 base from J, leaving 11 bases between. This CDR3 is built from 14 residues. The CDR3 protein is CASSRPRGNTEAFF. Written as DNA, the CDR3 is TGTGCCAGCAGCCGCCCCCGGGGGAACACTGAAGCTTTCTTT.